This T cell receptor (beta chain) emerged from a study of cytomegalovirus exposure and HLA in healthy donors. PCR employed 60 Vbeta and 13 Jbeta primers. Sequencing was performed with immunoSEQ multiplex PCR; in TCRdb, only in-frame clones are kept and a portion is missing. Found here are roughly 180,000 clones, roughly 83% of them singletons; the top ten hold around 0.97%. This clone was counted between two and nine times. CDR3 length: 12 amino acids. With 1 base removed from V and 2 bases from J, the gap between germline ends came to 4 bases. CDR1 and CDR2 from the germline V gene are SGHDT and YYEEEE.

The sequencing sample was made of PBMCs. The gene calls are TRBV5-6 and TRBJ2-7; no clear D gene. The sequence was collected from a man aged 25 to 45 in good health and CMV-seronegative. The CDR3 is CASSLQTYEQYF. CDR3 nucleotides: TGTGCCAGCAGCTTGCAAACCTACGAGCAGTACTTC.